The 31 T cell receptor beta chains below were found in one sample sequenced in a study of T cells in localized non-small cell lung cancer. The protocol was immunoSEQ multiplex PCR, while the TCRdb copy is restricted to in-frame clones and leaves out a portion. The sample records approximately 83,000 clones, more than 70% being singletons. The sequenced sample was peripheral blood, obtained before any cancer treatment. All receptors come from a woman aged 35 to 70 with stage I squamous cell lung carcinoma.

CDR3 protein: CALTGVNTEAFF. The CDR3 coding sequence is TGTGCCTTGACAGGGGTGAACACTGAAGCTTTCTTT. This chain joins TRBV30 and TRBJ1-1, with 8 bases lining up with TRBD1. The CDR3 totals 12 residues. J gave up 0 bases and V 7 bases, and 1 base lay outside the gene matches. Germline V lookup: CDR1 GTSNPN, CDR2 SVGIG (reference sequence).

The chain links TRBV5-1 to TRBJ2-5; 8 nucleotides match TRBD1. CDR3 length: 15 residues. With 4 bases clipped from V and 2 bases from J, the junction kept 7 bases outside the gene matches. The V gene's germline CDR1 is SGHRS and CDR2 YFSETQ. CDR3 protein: CASSPDRVGQETQYF. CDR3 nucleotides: TGCGCCAGCAGCCCGGACAGGGTAGGTCAAGAGACCCAGTACTTC. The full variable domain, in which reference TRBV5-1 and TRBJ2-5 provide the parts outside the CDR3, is KAGVTQTPRYLIKTRGQQVTLSCSPISGHRSVSWYQQTPGQGLQFLFEYFSETQRNKGNFPGRFSGRQFSNSRSEMNVSTLELGDSALYLCASSPDRVGQETQYFGPGTRLLVL.

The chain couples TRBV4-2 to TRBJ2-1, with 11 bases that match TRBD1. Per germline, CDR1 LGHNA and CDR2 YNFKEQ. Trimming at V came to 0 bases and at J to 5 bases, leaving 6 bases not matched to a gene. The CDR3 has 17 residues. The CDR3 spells CASSQEGTGGPHNEQFF. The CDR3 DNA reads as TGTGCCAGCAGCCAAGAAGGGACAGGGGGGCCGCACAATGAGCAGTTCTTC.

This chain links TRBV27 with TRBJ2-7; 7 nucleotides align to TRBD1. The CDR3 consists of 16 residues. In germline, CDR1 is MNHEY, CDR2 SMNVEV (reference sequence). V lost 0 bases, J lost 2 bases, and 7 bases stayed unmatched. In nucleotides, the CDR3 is TGTGCCAGCAGTTTATCGCTCACAGGGGACCCCTACGAGCAGTACTTC. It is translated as CASSLSLTGDPYEQYF.

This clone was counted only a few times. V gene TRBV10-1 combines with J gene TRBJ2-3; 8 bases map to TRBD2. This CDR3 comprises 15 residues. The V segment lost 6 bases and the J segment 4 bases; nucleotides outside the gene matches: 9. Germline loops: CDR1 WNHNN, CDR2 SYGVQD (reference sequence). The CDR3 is CASSPGGHVADTQYF. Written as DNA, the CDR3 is TGCGCCAGCAGCCCGGGGGGGCACGTTGCAGATACGCAGTATTTT.

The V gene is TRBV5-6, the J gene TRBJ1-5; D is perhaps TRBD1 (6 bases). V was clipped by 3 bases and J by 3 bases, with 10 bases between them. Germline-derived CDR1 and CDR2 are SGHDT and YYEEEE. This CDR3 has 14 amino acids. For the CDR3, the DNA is TGTGCCAGCAGCTATGGGACACTCAATCAGCCCCAGCATTTT. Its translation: CASSYGTLNQPQHF.

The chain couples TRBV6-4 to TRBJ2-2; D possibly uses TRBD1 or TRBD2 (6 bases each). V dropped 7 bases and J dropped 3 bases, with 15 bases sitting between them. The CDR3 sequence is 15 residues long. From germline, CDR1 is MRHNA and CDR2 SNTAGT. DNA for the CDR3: TGTGCCAGCAAATCGACAGGAGGGGACACCGGGGAGCTGTTTTTT. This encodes CASKSTGGDTGELFF.

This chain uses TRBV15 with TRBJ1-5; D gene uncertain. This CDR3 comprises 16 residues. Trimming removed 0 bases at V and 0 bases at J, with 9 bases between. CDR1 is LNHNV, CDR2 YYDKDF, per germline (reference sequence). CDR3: CATSRDSGNSNQPQHF. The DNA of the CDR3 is TGTGCCACCAGCAGAGATTCCGGGAATAGCAATCAGCCCCAGCATTTT. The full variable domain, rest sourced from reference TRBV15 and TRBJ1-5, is DAMVIQNPRYQVTQFGKPVTLSCSQTLNHNVMYWYQQKSSQAPKLLFHYYDKDFNNEADTPDNFQSRRPNTSFCFLDIRSPGLGDTAMYLCATSRDSGNSNQPQHFGDGTRLSIL.

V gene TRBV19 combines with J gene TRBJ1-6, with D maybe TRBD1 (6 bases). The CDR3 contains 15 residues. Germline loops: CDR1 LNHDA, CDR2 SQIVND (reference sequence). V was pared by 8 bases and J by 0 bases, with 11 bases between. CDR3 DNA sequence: TGTGCCAGTGGGGAGGGGGGCTCCTATAATTCACCCCTCCACTTT. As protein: CASGEGGSYNSPLHF.

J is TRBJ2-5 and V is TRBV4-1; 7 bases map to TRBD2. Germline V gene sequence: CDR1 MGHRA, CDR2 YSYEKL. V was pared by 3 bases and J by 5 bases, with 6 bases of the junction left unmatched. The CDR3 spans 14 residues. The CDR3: CASSQVGGVETQYF. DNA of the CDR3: TGCGCCAGCAGCCAGGTTGGGGGGGTGGAGACCCAGTACTTC.

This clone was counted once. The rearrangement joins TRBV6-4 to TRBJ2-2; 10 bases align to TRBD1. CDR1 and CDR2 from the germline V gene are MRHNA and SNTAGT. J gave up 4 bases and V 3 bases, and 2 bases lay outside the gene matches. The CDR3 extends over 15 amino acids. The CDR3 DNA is TGTGCCAGCAGTGAACGGACAGGGGGCACCGGGGAGCTGTTTTTT. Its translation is CASSERTGGTGELFF.

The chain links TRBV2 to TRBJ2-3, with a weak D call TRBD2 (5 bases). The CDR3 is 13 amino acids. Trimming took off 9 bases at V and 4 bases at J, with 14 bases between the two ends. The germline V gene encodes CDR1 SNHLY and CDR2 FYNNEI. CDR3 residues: CAREREAADTQYF. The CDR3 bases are TGTGCCAGGGAAAGGGAAGCGGCAGATACGCAGTATTTT.

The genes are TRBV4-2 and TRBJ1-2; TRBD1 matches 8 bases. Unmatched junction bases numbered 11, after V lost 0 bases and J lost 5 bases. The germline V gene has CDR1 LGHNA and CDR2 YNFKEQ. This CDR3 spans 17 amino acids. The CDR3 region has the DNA TGTGCCAGCAGCCAAGACATGGCAGGACAGGGAGGGTATGGCTACACCTTC. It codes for CASSQDMAGQGGYGYTF.

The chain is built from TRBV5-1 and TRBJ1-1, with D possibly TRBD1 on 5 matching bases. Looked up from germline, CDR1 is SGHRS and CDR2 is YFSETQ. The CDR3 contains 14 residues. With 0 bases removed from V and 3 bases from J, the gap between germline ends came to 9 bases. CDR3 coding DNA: TGCGCCAGCAGCTTGGGGGGCGTGGACACTGAAGCTTTCTTT. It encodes CASSLGGVDTEAFF.

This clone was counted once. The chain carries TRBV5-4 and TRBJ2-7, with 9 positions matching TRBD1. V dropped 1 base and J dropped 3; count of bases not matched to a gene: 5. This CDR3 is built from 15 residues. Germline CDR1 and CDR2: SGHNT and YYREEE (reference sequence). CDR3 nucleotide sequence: TGTGCCAGCAGCTTGCAAACGACAGGGGGCTACGAGCAGTACTTC. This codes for CASSLQTTGGYEQYF.

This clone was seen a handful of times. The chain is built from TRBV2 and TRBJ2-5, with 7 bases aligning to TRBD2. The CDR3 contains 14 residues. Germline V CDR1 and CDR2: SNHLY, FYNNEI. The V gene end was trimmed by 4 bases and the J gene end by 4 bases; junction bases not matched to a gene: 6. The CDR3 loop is CASSVGRGGETQYF. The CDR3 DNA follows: TGTGCCAGCAGTGTTGGGAGGGGTGGAGAGACCCAGTACTTC.

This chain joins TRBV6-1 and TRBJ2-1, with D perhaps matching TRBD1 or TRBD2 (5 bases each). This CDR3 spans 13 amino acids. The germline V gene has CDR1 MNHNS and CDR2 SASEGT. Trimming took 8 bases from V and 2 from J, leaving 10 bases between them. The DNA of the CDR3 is TGTGCCAGCGAGGGGCTTACCTACAATGAGCAGTTCTTC. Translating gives CASEGLTYNEQFF.

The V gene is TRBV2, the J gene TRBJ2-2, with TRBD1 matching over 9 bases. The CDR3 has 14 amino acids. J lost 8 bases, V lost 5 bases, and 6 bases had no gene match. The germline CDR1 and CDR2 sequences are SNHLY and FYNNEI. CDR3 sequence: CASSKGQGSGELFF. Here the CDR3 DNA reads TGTGCCAGCAGTAAAGGACAGGGGTCGGGGGAGCTGTTTTTT.

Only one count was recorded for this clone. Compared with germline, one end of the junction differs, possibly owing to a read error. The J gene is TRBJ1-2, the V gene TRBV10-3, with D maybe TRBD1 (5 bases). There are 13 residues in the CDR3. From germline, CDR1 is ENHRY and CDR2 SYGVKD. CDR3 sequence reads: CAIRDLGVTTELF. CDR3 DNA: TGTGCCATCAGGGATTTGGGGGTCACGACCGAGTTATTC.

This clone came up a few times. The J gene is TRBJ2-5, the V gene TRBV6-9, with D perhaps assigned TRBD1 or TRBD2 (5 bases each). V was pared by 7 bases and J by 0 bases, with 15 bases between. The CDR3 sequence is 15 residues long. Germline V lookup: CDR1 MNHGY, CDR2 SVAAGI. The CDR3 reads CASKPTRGHQETQYF. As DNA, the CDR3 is TGTGCCAGCAAGCCGACCCGGGGCCACCAAGAGACCCAGTACTTC.

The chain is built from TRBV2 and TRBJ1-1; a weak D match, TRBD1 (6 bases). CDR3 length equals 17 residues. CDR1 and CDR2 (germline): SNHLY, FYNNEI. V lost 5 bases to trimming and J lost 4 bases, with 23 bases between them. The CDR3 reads CASSPTARQAAGTEAFF. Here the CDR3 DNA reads TGTGCCAGCAGTCCCACAGCTCGACAGGCGGCAGGCACTGAAGCTTTCTTT.

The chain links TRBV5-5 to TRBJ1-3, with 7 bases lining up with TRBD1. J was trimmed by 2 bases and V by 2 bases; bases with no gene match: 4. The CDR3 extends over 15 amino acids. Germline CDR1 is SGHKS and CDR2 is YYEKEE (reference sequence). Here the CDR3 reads CASSFRQGTGNTIYF. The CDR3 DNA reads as TGTGCCAGCAGCTTCCGACAGGGAACTGGAAACACCATATATTTT. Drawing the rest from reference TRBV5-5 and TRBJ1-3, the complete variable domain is DAGVTQSPTHLIKTRGQQVTLRCSPISGHKSVSWYQQVLGQGPQFIFQYYEKEERGRGNFPDRFSARQFPNYSSELNVNALLLGDSALYLCASSFRQGTGNTIYFGEGSWLTVV.

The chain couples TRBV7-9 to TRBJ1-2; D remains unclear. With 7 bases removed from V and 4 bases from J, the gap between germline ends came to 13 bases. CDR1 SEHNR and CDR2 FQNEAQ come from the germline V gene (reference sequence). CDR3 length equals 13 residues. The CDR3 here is CASNRGGSYGYTF. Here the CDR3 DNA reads TGTGCCAGCAACCGCGGCGGGAGCTATGGCTACACCTTC.

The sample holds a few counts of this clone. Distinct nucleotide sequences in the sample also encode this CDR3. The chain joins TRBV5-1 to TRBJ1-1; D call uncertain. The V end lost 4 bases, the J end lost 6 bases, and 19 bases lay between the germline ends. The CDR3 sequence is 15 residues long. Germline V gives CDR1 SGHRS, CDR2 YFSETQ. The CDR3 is CASSVSVVSGAEAFF. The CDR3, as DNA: TGCGCCAGCAGCGTTTCAGTGGTTTCCGGCGCTGAAGCTTTCTTT.

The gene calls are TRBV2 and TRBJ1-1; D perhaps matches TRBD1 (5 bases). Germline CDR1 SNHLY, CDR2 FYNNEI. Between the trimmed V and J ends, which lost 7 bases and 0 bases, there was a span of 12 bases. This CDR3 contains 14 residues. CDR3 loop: CASNNGHLNTEAFF. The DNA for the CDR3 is TGTGCCAGCAATAACGGACACCTGAACACTGAAGCTTTCTTT.

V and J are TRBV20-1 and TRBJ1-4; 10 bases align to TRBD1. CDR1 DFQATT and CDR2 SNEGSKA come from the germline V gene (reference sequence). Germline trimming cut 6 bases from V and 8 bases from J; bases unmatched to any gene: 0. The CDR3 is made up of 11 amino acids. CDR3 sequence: CSAGQGEKLFF. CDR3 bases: TGCAGTGCGGGACAGGGGGAAAAACTGTTTTTT.

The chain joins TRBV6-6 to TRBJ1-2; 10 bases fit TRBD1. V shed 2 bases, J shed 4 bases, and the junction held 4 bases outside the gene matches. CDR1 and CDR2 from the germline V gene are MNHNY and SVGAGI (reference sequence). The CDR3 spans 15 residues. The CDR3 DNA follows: TGTGCCAGCAGTTACGACAGGGGGCTCGGCTATGGCTACACCTTC. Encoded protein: CASSYDRGLGYGYTF.

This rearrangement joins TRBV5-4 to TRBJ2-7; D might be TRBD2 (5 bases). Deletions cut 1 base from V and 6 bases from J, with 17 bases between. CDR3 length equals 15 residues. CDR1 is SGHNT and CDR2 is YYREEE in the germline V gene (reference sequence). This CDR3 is CASSLPLRGVTEQYF. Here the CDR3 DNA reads TGTGCCAGCAGCTTGCCCCTCCGGGGAGTCACCGAGCAGTACTTC.

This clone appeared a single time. DNA for the CDR3: TGCAGCGCCGGCGGGGCAGGGGGATATGATACGCAGTATTTT. Amino acids: CSAGGAGGYDTQYF. The genes are TRBV29-1 and TRBJ2-3; TRBD1 might be the D (7 bases). Germline V gives CDR1 SQVTM, CDR2 ANQGSEA. This CDR3 comprises 14 residues. V was clipped by 7 bases and J by 6 bases, with 20 bases between them.

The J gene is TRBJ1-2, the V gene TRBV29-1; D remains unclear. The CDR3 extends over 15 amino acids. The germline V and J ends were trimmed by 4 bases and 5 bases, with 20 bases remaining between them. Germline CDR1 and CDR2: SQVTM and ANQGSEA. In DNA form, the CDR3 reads TGCAGCGTTGGACCACAGAGATTAGAGATGTATGGCTACACCTTC. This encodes CSVGPQRLEMYGYTF.

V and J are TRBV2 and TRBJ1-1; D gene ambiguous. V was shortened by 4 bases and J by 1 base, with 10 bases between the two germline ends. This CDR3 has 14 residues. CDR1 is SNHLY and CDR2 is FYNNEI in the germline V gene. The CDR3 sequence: CASSATGENTEAFF. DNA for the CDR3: TGTGCCAGCAGTGCGACGGGAGAGAACACTGAAGCTTTCTTT.